The entry that follows covers one T cell receptor beta chain sequence. The target antigen is unknown. The sample comes from a study of Ad26.COV2.S vaccination and SARS-CoV-2 variants. Study at large: It was the COV1001 Ad26.COV2.S trial arm that included the donor. Once or twice, 56 days apart, Ad26.COV2.S was delivered intramuscularly. Study conclusions and caveats: Relative to placebo recipients, vaccine recipients exhibited elevated spike-specific TCR breadth.

Sequenced by immunoSEQ multiplex PCR; TCRdb stores in-frame clones only, minus some. This sample carries some 250,000 clones, approximately 88% of them seen once, and the ten largest clones take approximately 12%. Treatment: some 20 received Ad26.COV2.S at low or high dose, single or two shots; roughly five received placebo; per-sample allocation not given. Following the first vaccine or placebo injection, samples were taken on day 63. V lost 3 bases, J lost 3 bases, and 9 bases lay in between. Per germline, CDR1 LNHDA and CDR2 SQIVND (reference sequence). This CDR3 has 13 amino acids. The chain couples TRBV19 to TRBJ2-7; D is unresolved. The material was peripheral blood, obtained in a trial of Ad26.COV2.S vaccine versus placebo. This TCR came from a person between 18 and 65 years old who received the Ad26.COV2.S COVID-19 vaccine or a placebo. CDR3 residues: CASSISHFYEQYF. In DNA, the CDR3 is TGTGCCAGTAGTATTAGTCATTTCTACGAGCAGTACTTC.